These 31 T cell receptor beta chains originate from one sample sequenced in a study of technical replicates of blood from several donors. Clones were sequenced by immunoSEQ multiplex PCR, and TCRdb holds only the in-frame ones, with some missing. The top ten hold roughly 0.22% of the sample, which has more than 90,000 clones, 90% to 97% seen once. Sequences were obtained from T cells isolated from PBMCs. The receptors were gathered from a human donor in good health.

The chain combines TRBV5-4 with TRBJ2-7, with 8 nucleotides matching TRBD1. Germline CDR1 reads SGHNT; CDR2 reads YYREEE (reference sequence). This CDR3 spans 13 amino acids. V dropped 5 bases and J dropped 2; count of bases not matched to a gene: 3. Here the CDR3 reads CASRATGAYEQYF. The CDR3 DNA sequence: TGTGCCAGCAGAGCGACAGGGGCCTACGAGCAGTACTTC.

The rearrangement uses TRBV10-3 and TRBJ1-5; D not resolved. V lost 5 bases to trimming and J lost 7 bases, with 15 bases between them. Germline assignment: CDR1 ENHRY and CDR2 SYGVKD. The CDR3 runs to 14 residues. Here the CDR3 DNA reads TGTGCCATCAGTACCTCTTACCCCGGGCAGCCCCAGCATTTT. Amino acids: CAISTSYPGQPQHF.

The chain joins TRBV10-3 to TRBJ2-3, with D maybe TRBD1 (5 bases). The CDR3 is made up of 14 amino acids. The V gene lost 6 bases and the J gene lost 0 bases, with 10 bases spanning the gap. Germline loops: CDR1 ENHRY, CDR2 SYGVKD. The CDR3 region is CAIRQTESTDTQYF. CDR3 nucleotide sequence: TGTGCCATCAGACAGACAGAAAGCACAGATACGCAGTATTTT.

This chain links TRBV28 with TRBJ1-5; no definite D call. CDR3 length: 13 amino acids. The V end lost 2 bases, the J end lost 0 bases, and 2 bases lay between the germline ends. Germline V lookup: CDR1 MDHEN, CDR2 SYDVKM. This CDR3 reads CASSLRSNQPQHF. The CDR3 DNA follows: TGTGCCAGCAGTTTACGTAGCAATCAGCCCCAGCATTTT.

This clone was picked up one time. The chain has TRBV7-9 and TRBJ2-5; 11 nucleotides match TRBD2. This CDR3 contains 15 residues. Looked up from germline, CDR1 is SEHNR and CDR2 is FQNEAQ (reference sequence). Trimming cost V 10 bases and J 3 bases; bases outside gene matches: 10. The chain's CDR3 is CATAARLAGKETQYF. CDR3 DNA sequence: TGTGCCACCGCGGCCCGACTAGCGGGAAAAGAGACCCAGTACTTC.

The chain is built from TRBV28 and TRBJ1-1; 9 bases fit TRBD1. From germline, CDR1 is MDHEN and CDR2 SYDVKM. This CDR3 has 17 amino acids. Trimming at V came to 4 bases and at J to 6 bases, leaving 15 bases not matched to a gene. CDR3 sequence reads: CASSSPGQGFIRAEAFF. The CDR3 DNA follows: TGTGCCAGCAGTTCCCCGGGACAGGGCTTTATTCGAGCTGAAGCTTTCTTT. Using reference TRBV28 and TRBJ1-1 for the parts outside the CDR3, the full variable domain is DVKVTQSSRYLVKRTGEKVFLECVQDMDHENMFWYRQDPGLGLRLIYFSYDVKMKEKGDIPEGYSVSREKKERFSLILESASTNQTSMYLCASSSPGQGFIRAEAFFGQGTRLTVV.

This sequence joins TRBV5-5 and TRBJ1-1, with D tentatively TRBD1 (5 bases). The CDR3 is 14 amino acids. V lost 0 bases, J lost 0 bases, and 6 bases lay in between. The germline gives CDR1 SGHKS, CDR2 YYEKEE (reference sequence). The CDR3 DNA follows: TGTGCCAGCAGCTTGGACAGGATGAACACTGAAGCTTTCTTT. Its translation is CASSLDRMNTEAFF.

The genes are TRBV27 and TRBJ2-2; possible D gene TRBD2, 5 bases. The CDR3 totals 16 residues. Germline CDR1 MNHEY, CDR2 SMNVEV (reference sequence). Deletions cut 3 bases from V and 5 bases from J, with 16 bases between. As DNA, the CDR3 is TGTGCCAGCAGTTTTACTAGTTCCGAAGGGACCGGGGAGCTGTTTTTT. This gives the protein CASSFTSSEGTGELFF.

The chain uses TRBV9 and TRBJ1-6, with a tentative D call TRBD1 (6 bases). CDR1 and CDR2 from the germline V gene are SGDLS and YYNGEE. The germline V and J ends were trimmed by 4 bases and 7 bases, with 18 bases remaining between them. The CDR3 sequence is 16 residues long. This chain's CDR3 is CASSPTGGRVNSPLHF. The CDR3 bases are TGTGCCAGCAGCCCCACGGGGGGGCGCGTAAATTCACCCCTCCACTTT.

V and J are TRBV5-1 and TRBJ2-7, with D tentatively TRBD1 (6 bases). The CDR3 runs 15 residues. Germline loops: CDR1 SGHRS, CDR2 YFSETQ. V lost 1 base to trimming and J lost 1 base, with 12 bases between them. In DNA, the CDR3 is TGCGCCAGCAGCTTGCTTCAGGGGAGTTCCTACGAGCAGTACTTC. This codes for CASSLLQGSSYEQYF.

This rearrangement joins TRBV27 to TRBJ2-1; 7 bases agree with TRBD2. The CDR3 is made up of 17 amino acids. Per germline, CDR1 MNHEY and CDR2 SMNVEV (reference sequence). The V gene end was trimmed by 4 bases and the J gene end by 3 bases; junction bases not matched to a gene: 12. DNA for the CDR3: TGTGCCAGCAGTTATCCCCCGTATGGGGGGGGCTACAATGAGCAGTTCTTC. Translating it yields CASSYPPYGGGYNEQFF.

The CDR3 region is CASSLGQGTGLAGYNEQFF. CDR3 coding DNA: TGTGCCAGCAGCTTAGGTCAGGGTACGGGACTAGCGGGCTACAATGAGCAGTTCTTC. The rearrangement uses TRBV7-6 and TRBJ2-1, with TRBD2 matching over 12 bases. The CDR3 spans 19 residues. Germline loops: CDR1 SGHVS, CDR2 FNYEAQ. After removal of 1 base from V and 3 bases from J, the junction contained 10 bases not matched to a gene. The complete variable domain, with remaining parts taken from reference TRBV7-6 and TRBJ2-1, reads GAGVSQSPRYKVTKRGQDVALRCDPISGHVSLYWYRQALGQGPEFLTYFNYEAQQDKSGLPNDRFSAERPEGSISTLTIQRTEQRDSAMYRCASSLGQGTGLAGYNEQFFGPGTRLTVL.

This chain joins TRBV15 and TRBJ1-5, with D unclear. Trimming stripped 3 bases from V and 2 bases from J, with 2 bases between. This CDR3 comprises 12 residues. Germline V CDR1 and CDR2: LNHNV, YYDKDF (reference sequence). CDR3 sequence (DNA): TGTGCCACCAGCAGCGGCAATCAGCCCCAGCATTTT. Its protein product is CATSSGNQPQHF.

This rearrangement joins TRBV7-8 to TRBJ2-4; 11 bases map to TRBD1. V was pared by 1 base and J by 8 bases, with 7 bases of the junction left unmatched. The CDR3 contains 16 residues. Germline loops: CDR1 SGHVS, CDR2 FQNEAQ. The CDR3 bases are TGTGCCAGCAGCTTAGTCCCGGGACAGGGGGGACACATTCAGTACTTC. Its translation is CASSLVPGQGGHIQYF.

This chain connects TRBV5-6 to TRBJ2-5; 8 bases fit TRBD2. With 0 bases clipped from V and 1 base from J, the junction kept 11 bases outside the gene matches. Germline CDR1 SGHDT, CDR2 YYEEEE. The CDR3 has 18 residues. The CDR3 spells CASSLGVFAGGPQETQYF. The CDR3, as DNA: TGTGCCAGCAGCTTGGGTGTTTTCGCGGGGGGACCCCAAGAGACCCAGTACTTC. The full variable domain, its missing parts supplied by reference TRBV5-6 and TRBJ2-5, is DAGVTQSPTHLIKTRGQQVTLRCSPKSGHDTVSWYQQALGQGPQFIFQYYEEEERQRGNFPDRFSGHQFPNYSSELNVNALLLGDSALYLCASSLGVFAGGPQETQYFGPGTRLLVL.

The chain links TRBV28 to TRBJ2-3; 7 bases align to TRBD2. The V gene end was trimmed by 5 bases and the J gene end by 6 bases; junction bases not matched to a gene: 11. This CDR3 is built from 15 residues. The germline gives CDR1 MDHEN, CDR2 SYDVKM. The CDR3 region is CASSVAGGSSDTQYF. The CDR3 nucleotides read TGTGCCAGCAGTGTAGCGGGTGGTTCATCCGATACGCAGTATTTT.

The chain carries TRBV5-1 and TRBJ2-7, with 8 bases fitting TRBD1. The CDR3 contains 15 residues. V dropped 4 bases and J dropped 3; count of bases not matched to a gene: 9. Germline CDR1 is SGHRS and CDR2 is YFSETQ. CDR3 protein: CASSDGLGQGYEQYF. The CDR3 DNA is TGCGCCAGCAGCGATGGCCTAGGACAGGGCTACGAGCAGTACTTC.

The rearrangement joins TRBV7-6 to TRBJ1-6, with D hard to call. Germline V gene sequence: CDR1 SGHVS, CDR2 FNYEAQ. Deletions cut 5 bases from V and 5 bases from J, with 10 bases between. This CDR3 has 14 amino acids. The CDR3 protein is CASSAGPDNSPLHF. Written as DNA, the CDR3 is TGTGCCAGCAGCGCAGGTCCGGATAATTCACCCCTCCACTTT.

The V and J genes are TRBV5-8 and TRBJ1-2, with 9 bases that match TRBD1. V dropped 2 bases and J dropped 6; count of bases not matched to a gene: 5. The germline V gene encodes CDR1 SGHTS and CDR2 YDEGEE. The CDR3 has 14 amino acids. The CDR3: CASSFNRGRDGYTF. The CDR3 DNA follows: TGTGCCAGCAGCTTCAACAGGGGGCGAGATGGCTACACCTTC. The variable domain in full, with the rest retrieved from reference TRBV5-8 and TRBJ1-2, is EAGVTQSPTHLIKTRGQQATLRCSPISGHTSVYWYQQALGLGLQFLLWYDEGEERNRGNFPPRFSGRQFPNYSSELNVNALELEDSALYLCASSFNRGRDGYTFGSGTRLTVV.

This rearrangement joins TRBV28 to TRBJ2-3; 10 bases align to TRBD2. The germline V gene has CDR1 MDHEN and CDR2 SYDVKM. The trim removed 2 bases at V and 1 base at J, leaving 18 bases unmatched. The CDR3 sequence is 21 residues long. The CDR3 bases are TGTGCCAGCAGTTTAACGGAAGGAGCGGGAGGGCCGGTATACGGCACAGATACGCAGTATTTT. This sequence encodes CASSLTEGAGGPVYGTDTQYF. Looking up the rest from reference TRBV28 and TRBJ2-3 gives the full variable domain: DVKVTQSSRYLVKRTGEKVFLECVQDMDHENMFWYRQDPGLGLRLIYFSYDVKMKEKGDIPEGYSVSREKKERFSLILESASTNQTSMYLCASSLTEGAGGPVYGTDTQYFGPGTRLTVL.

The chain links TRBV2 to TRBJ1-3; no clear D gene. The V gene lost 7 bases and the J gene lost 0 bases, with 7 bases spanning the gap. CDR1 and CDR2 (germline): SNHLY, FYNNEI. CDR3 length equals 13 residues. The CDR3 sequence: CASMGSSGNTIYF. In DNA, the CDR3 is TGTGCCAGCATGGGGAGCTCTGGAAACACCATATATTTT.

This sequence joins TRBV28 and TRBJ2-7; the D gene is possibly TRBD1 (5 bases). Trimming stripped 2 bases from V and 4 bases from J, with 18 bases between. The CDR3 runs 16 residues. CDR1 is MDHEN and CDR2 is SYDVKM in the germline V gene. The CDR3 coding sequence is TGTGCCAGCAGTTTACCCCAGGGCCCCCTCTTGTACGAGCAGTACTTC. Its protein is CASSLPQGPLLYEQYF.

The rearrangement joins TRBV15 to TRBJ2-5; 8 nucleotides line up with TRBD2. The trim removed 1 base at V and 5 bases at J, leaving 12 bases unmatched. The CDR3 is 17 amino acids. Germline lookup yields CDR1 LNHNV and CDR2 YYDKDF (reference sequence). CDR3 residues: CATSRAPGLGRSETQYF. CDR3 sequence (DNA): TGTGCCACCAGCAGAGCCCCGGGACTAGGTAGATCGGAGACCCAGTACTTC.

V and J are TRBV6-5 and TRBJ1-6; D is possibly TRBD1 (6 bases). Germline CDR1 MNHEY, CDR2 SVGAGI. The length of the CDR3 is 15 residues. Trimming stripped 8 bases from V and 1 base from J, with 12 bases between. In DNA form, the CDR3 reads TGTGCCAGCTCTTACAGGGAGTCCTATAATTCACCCCTCCACTTT. Translated: CASSYRESYNSPLHF.

The J gene is TRBJ1-4, the V gene TRBV29-1; D possibly corresponds to TRBD1 (6 bases). Germline CDR1 is SQVTM and CDR2 is ANQGSEA. V was trimmed by 1 base and J by 5 bases, leaving 23 bases between them. CDR3 size: 18 residues. The CDR3 DNA sequence: TGCAGCGTTGAAGTCCTCAGGATAGGGACAAGATCGAATGAAAAACTGTTTTTT. Its translation: CSVEVLRIGTRSNEKLFF.

The V call is TRBV30, the J call TRBJ1-6, with D maybe TRBD1 (6 bases). Germline CDR1 reads GTSNPN; CDR2 reads SVGIG (reference sequence). The CDR3 totals 14 residues. V lost 3 bases and J 9 bases, leaving 15 bases between the germline ends. CDR3 amino acids: CAWRGQGIGSPLHF. CDR3 DNA sequence: TGTGCCTGGAGGGGGCAGGGGATAGGTTCACCCCTCCACTTT.

The J gene is TRBJ2-2, the V gene TRBV9; D uncertain. This CDR3 is built from 15 residues. The germline V gene has CDR1 SGDLS and CDR2 YYNGEE. The V gene lost 0 bases and the J gene lost 1 base, with 7 bases spanning the gap. The CDR3 region has the DNA TGTGCCAGCAGCGTAGTCGGTCAGAACACCGGGGAGCTGTTTTTT. Amino acids: CASSVVGQNTGELFF.

The chain employs TRBV6-5 and TRBJ2-1; 8 nucleotides agree with TRBD2. The V gene's germline CDR1 is MNHEY and CDR2 SVGAGI. V shed 10 bases, J shed 0 bases, and the junction held 8 bases outside the gene matches. The CDR3 is 15 amino acids. The CDR3 here is CATTAGVSSYNEQFF. In DNA form, the CDR3 reads TGTGCCACCACAGCGGGGGTTAGCTCCTACAATGAGCAGTTCTTC.

The genes are TRBV15 and TRBJ2-6; possible D gene TRBD1, 5 bases. The CDR3 is made up of 17 amino acids. Germline V gene data show CDR1 as LNHNV and CDR2 as YYDKDF (reference sequence). Trimming pared 0 bases from V and 2 bases from J, leaving 11 bases between. The CDR3 spells CATSRERAGTGANVLTF. The DNA for the CDR3 is TGTGCCACCAGCAGAGAAAGGGCAGGGACTGGGGCCAACGTCCTGACTTTC.

The chain has TRBV4-1 and TRBJ2-5; perhaps TRBD2 as D (5 bases). The CDR3 runs to 16 residues. Trimming took 0 bases from V and 4 from J, leaving 15 bases between them. Germline V CDR1 and CDR2: MGHRA, YSYEKL. The CDR3 coding sequence is TGCGCCAGCAGCCAAGACGGCTCGGGGATCGCAGAGACCCAGTACTTC. This translates into CASSQDGSGIAETQYF.

The genes are TRBV10-3 and TRBJ2-3; 12 bases map to TRBD2. V lost 3 bases, J lost 2 bases, and 9 bases stayed unmatched. Germline CDR1 reads ENHRY; CDR2 reads SYGVKD. There are 18 residues in the CDR3. The CDR3 sequence is CAISETGLAGSNTDTQYF. In nucleotides, the CDR3 is TGTGCCATCAGTGAAACCGGACTAGCGGGGAGCAACACAGATACGCAGTATTTT.